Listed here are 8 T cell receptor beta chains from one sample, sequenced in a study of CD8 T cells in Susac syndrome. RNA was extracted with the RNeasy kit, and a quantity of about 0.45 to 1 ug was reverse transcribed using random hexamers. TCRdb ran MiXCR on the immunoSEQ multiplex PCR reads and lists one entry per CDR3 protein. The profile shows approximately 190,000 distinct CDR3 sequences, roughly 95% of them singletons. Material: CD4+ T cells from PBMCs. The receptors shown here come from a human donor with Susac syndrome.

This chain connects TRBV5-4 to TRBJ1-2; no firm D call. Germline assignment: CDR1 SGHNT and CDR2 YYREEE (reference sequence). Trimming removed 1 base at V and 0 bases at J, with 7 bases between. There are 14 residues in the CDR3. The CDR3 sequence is CASSLYGANYGYTF. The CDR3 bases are TGTGCCAGCAGCTTGTATGGGGCTAACTATGGCTACACCTTC.

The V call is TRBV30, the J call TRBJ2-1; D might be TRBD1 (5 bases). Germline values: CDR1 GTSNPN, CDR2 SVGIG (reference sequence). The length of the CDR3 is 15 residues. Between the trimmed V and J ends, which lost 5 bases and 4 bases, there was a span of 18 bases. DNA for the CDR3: TGTGCCTGGGCAAGAGGTCCCCAGGGTTACAATGAGCAGTTCTTC. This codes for CAWARGPQGYNEQFF.

The CDR3 reads CASSTPLGRGVSTDTQYF. The CDR3 bases are TGTGCCAGCAGTACACCACTTGGGCGGGGGGTAAGCACAGATACGCAGTATTTT. The rearrangement links TRBV2 to TRBJ2-3; 8 positions match TRBD2. This CDR3 is built from 18 residues. V gave up 5 bases and J gave up 0 bases; unmatched junction bases: 13. Looked up from germline, CDR1 is SNHLY and CDR2 is FYNNEI.

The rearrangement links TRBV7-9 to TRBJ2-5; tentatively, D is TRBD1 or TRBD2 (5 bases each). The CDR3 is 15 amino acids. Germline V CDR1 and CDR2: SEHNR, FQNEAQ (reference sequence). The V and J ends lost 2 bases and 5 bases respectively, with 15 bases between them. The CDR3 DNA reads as TGTGCCAGCAGCTTAACGGGGCCGGGTTGGGAGACCCAGTACTTC. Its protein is CASSLTGPGWETQYF.

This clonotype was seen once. The CDR3 loop is CASAPAARYGYTF. The CDR3 DNA follows: TGTGCCAGCGCCCCAGCGGCGCGCTATGGCTACACCTTC. V gene TRBV27 combines with J gene TRBJ1-2, with unresolved D. The CDR3 has 13 residues. V was cut by 8 bases and J by 4 bases, with 14 bases left in between. Germline assignment: CDR1 MNHEY and CDR2 SMNVEV (reference sequence).

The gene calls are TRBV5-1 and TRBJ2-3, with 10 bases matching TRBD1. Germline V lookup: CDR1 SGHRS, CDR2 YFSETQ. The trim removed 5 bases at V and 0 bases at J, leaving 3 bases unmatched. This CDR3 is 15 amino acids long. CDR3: CASRRDRGSTDTQYF. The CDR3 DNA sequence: TGCGCCAGCAGGCGGGACAGGGGCAGCACAGATACGCAGTATTTT.

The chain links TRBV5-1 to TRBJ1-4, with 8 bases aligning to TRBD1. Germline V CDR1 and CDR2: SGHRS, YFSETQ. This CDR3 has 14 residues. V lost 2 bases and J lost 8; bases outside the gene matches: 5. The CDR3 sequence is CASSLGQGREKLFF. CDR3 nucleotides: TGCGCCAGCAGCTTAGGACAGGGCCGGGAAAAACTGTTTTTT.

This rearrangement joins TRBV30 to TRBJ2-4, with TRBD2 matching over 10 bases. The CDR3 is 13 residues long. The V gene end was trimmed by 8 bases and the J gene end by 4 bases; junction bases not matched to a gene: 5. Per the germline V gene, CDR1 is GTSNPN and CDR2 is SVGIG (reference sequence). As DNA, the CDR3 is TGTGCCCTCAGCGGGGGGGCTAAAAACATTCAGTACTTC. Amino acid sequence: CALSGGAKNIQYF.